This T cell receptor beta chain emerged from a study of T cell repertoires in ileal Crohn's disease (dated by TCRdb to 2018 to 2020). About the investigation overall: At the time of surgery, around 38% of patients were active smokers, and the median duration of disease was around eight years. All patients had surgery for a complication: stricturing disease in 61% and penetrating disease in about 40%. Roughly half of the patients were given postoperative therapy, with 11 receiving thiopurines and 15 to 20 receiving anti-TNF agents. The M6 samples were biopsies of the neoterminal ileum collected during postoperative colonoscopy. A prospective multicentre cohort supplied the roughly 57 Crohn's disease patients whose TCR repertoires were analysed. The study was conducted in parallel with a multicentre cohort built to find predictors of early endoscopic recurrence after ileocolonic resection. A Rutgeerts score higher than i0 was the definition used for endoscopic postoperative recurrence. A total of 170 or so mucosal samples from approximately 60 patients were sequenced, with samples obtained at several locations on the surgical specimen and at postoperative endoscopy. Study-wide findings and limitations: A significantly higher proportion of clonal expansions was observed in active smokers at surgery than in non-smokers (about 25% vs 20%, p=0.02). Only a subgroup of patients, of unstated size, had mucosal CD4 and CD8 T cells sorted and sequenced. Endoscopic recurrence was found to be associated with higher high-frequency clone percentages at surgery, and recurrence was observed in all patients with clonality above 26.8% (18/57). Postoperative endoscopy timing varied within the first year after surgery, with a median delay of around 6.8 months. More high-frequency clones were carried by sorted CD8 T cells than by CD4 T cells, suggesting that mucosal expansions were mainly CD8.

Explained via the paper, the time point label denotes: neoterminal ileum biopsy at postoperative endoscopy, about 6 months after surgery. Adults with ileal or ileocolonic Crohn's disease for whom ileocolonic resection was indicated were considered eligible. Whole ileal mucosal biopsies were stored frozen at -80°C before DNA extraction. Genomic DNA was isolated from frozen whole biopsies using a TRizol-based method, and the DNA was quantified with a NanoDrop 2000 spectrophotometer. Sequences MDHEN (CDR1) and SYDVKM (CDR2) are obtained from the germline V gene. The cysteine opens and the phenylalanine closes a CDR3 of 14 amino acids. The retained sequence is limited to the CDR3, 42 bases, with the frame set at the first base. V loses 6 bases, J loses 5 bases, and the germline ends lie 14 bases apart. Five hundred nanograms of biopsy DNA per sample were submitted for commercial TCRB immunosequencing. Adaptive Biotechnology amplified CDR3 regions from genomic DNA with a two-step multiplex PCR that controlled for amplification bias. Primers covering every V and J gene segment were used in the first PCR, while barcodes and Illumina adapters were added in the second PCR. An Illumina instrument was used to sequence the CDR3 libraries. On the authors' methods: Vendor-provided pipelines were combined with custom analysis of raw data in R/Bioconductor under R version 3.3.0. Clonality, ranging from 0 to 1, was calculated as the inverse of the normalised Shannon entropy of all productive clones. High-frequency clones were defined as the repertoire share of the top 100 clones, retaining only clones passing a 95% confidence test. The Simpson index measured repertoire diversity, and the Morisita-Horn index measured overlap between samples. TCRdb limited this immuneACCESS table to in-frame rearrangements with V and J called. A share of clones is missing; checked studies link under half to unresolved V genes, and the rest is unexplained. The DNA gave D and trimming, while V, J and clone size come from that table. This sample has roughly 20,000 clones in its table, and 65% to 80% of those were observed once. 4% to 4.5% of the sample is taken by the ten largest.

Comments on this clone: Its antigen specificity is not known. No much larger clonotype is one base removed from it; base qualities were not supplied.

Sequencing was performed on ileal tissue. The source is an adult with Crohn's disease. This sequence uses TRBV28 and TRBJ1-5; no confident D gene assignment can be made. This receptor has the CDR3 CASSPPAGYQPQHF. The bases are TGTGCCAGCAGCCCACCCGCGGGGTATCAGCCCCAGCATTTT.